The source of this T cell receptor (beta chain) is a study of shared T cell receptors in the human thymus. Germline assignment: CDR1 MGHRA and CDR2 YSYEKL. V was shortened by 0 bases and J by 0 bases, with 14 bases between the two germline ends. The CDR3 consists of 17 residues. The repertoire was sequenced with immunoSEQ multiplex PCR; TCRdb's copy has only in-frame clones and lacks some. The sample shows 450,000 to 650,000 clones, approximately 80% of them seen only once. Separately, the same data were catalogued under a study of human thymus T cells.

This receptor was taken from a boy under two years old with a congenital heart defect. Sequencing used thymocytes. V usage is TRBV4-1 and J usage is TRBJ2-5, with a possible D match to TRBD1 (5 bases). CDR3 in amino acids: CASSQDPDTDNQETQYF. CDR3 nucleotide sequence: TGCGCCAGCAGCCAAGATCCAGACACGGACAACCAAGAGACCCAGTACTTC.